The clone carrying this T cell receptor (beta chain) was detected ten times or more. The target antigen is unknown. From RNA transcripts, TCR beta CDR3 regions were amplified. An initial round of RT-PCR targeting the TCR CDR3 relied on the HTBI primer set. One entry per CDR3 protein, called by TCRdb with MiXCR from the multiplex PCR reads. The sample gives around 380,000 distinct CDR3 sequences, around an eighth of which show up once; roughly 20% is in the top ten. This sample is part of a study of T cells in Graves' hyperthyroidism and ophthalmopathy. The ends were cut back, 3 bases at V and 6 bases at J, with 12 bases in the middle. The CDR3 is 15 residues long. The germline V gene encodes CDR1 LGHDT and CDR2 YNNKEL (reference sequence). Study-level findings and limits: Blood also held most thyroid clonotypes expanded beyond 0.001. For ophthalmopathy, model prediction preceded onset by a median about 6 months. Ophthalmopathy was told apart from stable hyperthyroidism by a 13 V-J model.

The authors obtained PBMCs from about 9.5 ml of fresh peripheral blood. The sequence was obtained from a man aged 25-40 years with Graves' hyperthyroidism that later progressed to Graves' ophthalmopathy. The gene calls are TRBV3-1 and TRBJ1-6, with D possibly TRBD1 on 6 matching bases. Sequencing input: blood. This chain's CDR3 is CASSHGSRGNSPLHF. DNA for the CDR3: TGTGCCAGCAGCCACGGATCCAGGGGTAATTCACCCCTCCACTTT.